This TCR beta chain originates from a study of CXCR3-negative and CXCR3-positive naive CD8 T cells. The CDR3 length is 15 residues. The germline CDR1 and CDR2 sequences are SGHKS and YYEKEE (reference sequence). The TRB cDNA libraries were prepared by 5' RACE with UMI labels. Reprocessing the 5' RACE reads, TCRdb reports a single entry for every CDR3 protein and omits DNA. The sample features tens of thousands of distinct CDR3 sequences, with 1.5% in its top ten. The clonotype comes from a human donor in good health. Some clones in this sample may be carry-over from other donors' samples. The sequenced sample consisted of naive CXCR3- CD8+ T cells from blood. The subset: CD45RO-CCR7+CD27+CD95- naive CD8+ T cells lacking CXCR3 (TNR3-). The chain recombines TRBV5-5 with TRBJ2-5; absent DNA, TCRdb's TRBD1 call cannot be checked. The CDR3 spells CASSFLTGAQETQYF.